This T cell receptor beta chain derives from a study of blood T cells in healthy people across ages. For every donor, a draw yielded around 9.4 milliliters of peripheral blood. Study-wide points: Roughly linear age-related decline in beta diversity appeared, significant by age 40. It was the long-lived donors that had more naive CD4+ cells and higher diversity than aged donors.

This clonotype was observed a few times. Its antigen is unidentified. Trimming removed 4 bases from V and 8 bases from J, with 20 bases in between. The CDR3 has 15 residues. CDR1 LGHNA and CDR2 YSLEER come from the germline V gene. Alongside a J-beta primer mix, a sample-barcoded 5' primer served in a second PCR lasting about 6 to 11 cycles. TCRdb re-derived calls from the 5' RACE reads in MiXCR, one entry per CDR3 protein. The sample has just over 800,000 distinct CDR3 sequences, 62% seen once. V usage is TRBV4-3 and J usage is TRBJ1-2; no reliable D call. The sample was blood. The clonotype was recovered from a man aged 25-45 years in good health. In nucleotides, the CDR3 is TGCGCCAGCAGCCTAGGCGACGGATTTGCTGGAGGCTACACCTTC. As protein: CASSLGDGFAGGYTF.